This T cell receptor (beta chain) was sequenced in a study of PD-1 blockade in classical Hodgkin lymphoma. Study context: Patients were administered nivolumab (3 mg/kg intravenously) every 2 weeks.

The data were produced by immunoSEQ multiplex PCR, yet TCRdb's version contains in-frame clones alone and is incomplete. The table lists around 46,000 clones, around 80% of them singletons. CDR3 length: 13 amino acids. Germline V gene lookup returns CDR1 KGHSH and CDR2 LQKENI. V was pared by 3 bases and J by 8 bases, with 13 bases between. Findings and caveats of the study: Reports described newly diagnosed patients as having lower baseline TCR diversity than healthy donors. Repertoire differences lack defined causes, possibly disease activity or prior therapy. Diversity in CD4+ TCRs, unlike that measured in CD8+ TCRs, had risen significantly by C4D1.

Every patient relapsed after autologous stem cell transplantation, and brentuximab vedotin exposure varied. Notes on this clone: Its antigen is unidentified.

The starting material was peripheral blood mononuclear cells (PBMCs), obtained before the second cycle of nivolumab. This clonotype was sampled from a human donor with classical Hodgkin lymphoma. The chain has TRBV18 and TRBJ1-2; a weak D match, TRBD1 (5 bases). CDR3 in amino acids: CASSPEGRQGYTF. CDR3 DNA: TGTGCCAGCTCACCTGAGGGGAGGCAGGGCTACACCTTC.